This TCR beta chain emerged from a study of blood T cell repertoires in COVID-19. The wider study: Acute and convalescent COVID-19 samples came from the United States, Italy and Spain.

Profiled with immunoSEQ multiplex PCR; TCRdb holds only in-frame clones, not every one. Among some 250,000 clones, around 89% were seen once, and the ten largest hold just under 9%. This CDR3 spans 15 amino acids. V dropped 5 bases and J dropped 4 bases, with 15 bases sitting between them. CDR1 is MNHEY and CDR2 is SVGAGI in the germline V gene. Sequences were obtained from PBMCs or T cells enriched from blood (not recorded which). V and J are TRBV6-5 and TRBJ1-5, with D possibly matching TRBD1 (5 bases). The origin of this receptor is a man between 40 and 49 years old who had recovered from COVID-19. The CDR3 protein is CASSQKAGSNQPQHF. The CDR3 region has the DNA TGTGCCAGCAGTCAAAAAGCAGGGTCTAATCAGCCCCAGCATTTT.